Following are 20 T cell receptor beta chains from one sample sequenced in a study of blood T cell repertoires in COVID-19. The assay was immunoSEQ multiplex PCR, and TCRdb's table has in-frame clones only and misses some. The sample includes some 100,000 clones, more than 75% seen only once; the top ten take under 13%. The sequenced sample consisted of peripheral blood. Source of these receptors: a man aged 50 to 60 with acute or convalescent COVID-19.

This chain connects TRBV10-3 to TRBJ1-1; tentative D call: TRBD1 (5 bases). V lost 7 bases and J lost 0, with 12 bases in between. CDR3 length equals 14 residues. Germline V gives CDR1 ENHRY, CDR2 SYGVKD. CDR3 in amino acids: CAIKGSSMNTEAFF. In DNA, the CDR3 is TGTGCCATCAAGGGGTCTTCTATGAACACTGAAGCTTTCTTT.

The chain carries TRBV20-1 and TRBJ2-3, with 8 positions matching TRBD1. This CDR3 region has 14 residues. V trimming: 3 bases; J trimming: 4 bases; junction bases outside the gene matches: 6. Germline V gene data show CDR1 as DFQATT and CDR2 as SNEGSKA (reference sequence). The CDR3 is CSASLDRAADTQYF. The CDR3 coding sequence is TGCAGTGCTAGTTTGGACAGGGCGGCAGATACGCAGTATTTT.

The V and J genes are TRBV19 and TRBJ1-5, with 7 bases identical to TRBD1. This CDR3 has 14 residues. Germline CDR1 is LNHDA and CDR2 is SQIVND (reference sequence). The V segment lost 7 bases and the J segment 6 bases; nucleotides outside the gene matches: 9. The CDR3, as DNA: TGTGCCAGTATGTGGGGGGCAGGGGGTCAGCCCCAGCATTTT. Translation: CASMWGAGGQPQHF. The whole variable domain, remainder taken from reference TRBV19 and TRBJ1-5, is DGGITQSPKYLFRKEGQNVTLSCEQNLNHDAMYWYRQDPGQGLRLIYYSQIVNDFQKGDIAEGYSVSREKKESFPLTVTSAQKNPTAFYLCASMWGAGGQPQHFGDGTRLSIL.

The J gene is TRBJ2-1, the V gene TRBV24-1; 7 bases line up with TRBD2. Trimming cost V 3 bases and J 1 base; bases outside gene matches: 5. The germline V gene encodes CDR1 KGHDR and CDR2 SFDVKD. This CDR3 comprises 16 residues. The CDR3 coding sequence is TGTGCCACCAGTGATAGCCTAGCGGTTTCCTACAATGAGCAGTTCTTC. This gives the protein CATSDSLAVSYNEQFF.

The chain has TRBV11-2 and TRBJ2-7; TRBD2 matches at 10 bases. V trimming: 2 bases; J trimming: 2 bases; junction bases outside the gene matches: 3. The CDR3 is 15 residues long. CDR1 is SGHAT, CDR2 FQNNGV, per germline. Written as DNA, the CDR3 is TGTGCCAGCAGCTTAATAGCGGGAGGTCCCTACGAGCAGTACTTC. Its translation is CASSLIAGGPYEQYF. Full variable domain (missing parts from reference TRBV11-2 and TRBJ2-7): EAGVAQSPRYKIIEKRQSVAFWCNPISGHATLYWYQQILGQGPKLLIQFQNNGVVDDSQLPKDRFSAERLKGVDSTLKIQPAKLEDSAVYLCASSLIAGGPYEQYFGPGTRLTVT.

J is TRBJ2-3 and V is TRBV7-3; 7 bases are a match to TRBD2. CDR1 SGHTA and CDR2 FQGTGA come from the germline V gene. V lost 2 bases, J lost 0 bases, and 5 bases stayed unmatched. CDR3 size: 16 residues. Here the CDR3 reads CASSLGVSGSTDTQYF. CDR3 DNA: TGTGCCAGCAGCTTAGGGGTTAGCGGGAGCACAGATACGCAGTATTTT.

The genes are TRBV5-1 and TRBJ1-1; perhaps TRBD1 as D (5 bases). CDR1 is SGHRS and CDR2 is YFSETQ in the germline V gene. The CDR3 covers 12 residues. The V end lost 5 bases, the J end lost 4 bases, and 9 bases lay between the germline ends. CDR3 sequence: CASRGGVTEAFF. The DNA for the CDR3 is TGCGCCAGCAGGGGGGGAGTCACTGAAGCTTTCTTT.

This clone was observed once. The chain has TRBV7-9 and TRBJ2-1, with 9 bases matching TRBD2. This CDR3 has 15 amino acids. V gave up 8 bases and J gave up 4 bases; unmatched junction bases: 9. Germline V CDR1 and CDR2: SEHNR, FQNEAQ (reference sequence). CDR3 DNA sequence: TGTGCCAGCCTACACGGACTAGCGCTGTACAATGAGCAGTTCTTC. This translates into CASLHGLALYNEQFF.

J is TRBJ2-3 and V is TRBV3-1 (or the pseudogene TRBV3-2); D is unresolved. The CDR3 has 11 amino acids. The V end was cut by 6 bases, the J end by 5 bases, with 6 bases between. Germline-derived CDR1 and CDR2 are LGHDT and YNNKEL (reference sequence). The CDR3 DNA follows: TGTGCCAGCAGTGAGCGAGATACGCAGTATTTT. This sequence encodes CASSERDTQYF.

This chain links TRBV6-5 with TRBJ2-7, with TRBD2 matching over 8 bases. The CDR3 has 14 residues. V shed 4 bases and J 4 bases; nucleotides not matched to a gene: 6. Germline CDR1 and CDR2: MNHEY and SVGAGI. The CDR3 DNA sequence: TGTGCCAGCAGTTCTCCGGGAGGGAGATACGAGCAGTACTTC. This codes for CASSSPGGRYEQYF.

The gene calls are TRBV5-4 and TRBJ1-1, with TRBD1 matching 10 bases. J was trimmed by 4 bases and V by 4 bases; bases with no gene match: 13. Germline CDR1 and CDR2: SGHNT and YYREEE (reference sequence). The CDR3 is made up of 17 amino acids. The CDR3 sequence is CASSTGTGVIVGTEAFF. Here the CDR3 DNA reads TGTGCCAGCAGCACCGGGACAGGGGTTATTGTTGGCACTGAAGCTTTCTTT.

The rearrangement uses TRBV5-4 and TRBJ2-3, with D possibly TRBD2 on 6 matching bases. V was shortened by 0 bases and J by 4 bases, with 9 bases between the two germline ends. The length of the CDR3 is 14 residues. In germline, CDR1 is SGHNT, CDR2 YYREEE (reference sequence). The CDR3 nucleotides are TGTGCCAGCAGCTTGGTAGCGGTTCCAGATACGCAGTATTTT. It translates to CASSLVAVPDTQYF.

The V and J genes are TRBV2 and TRBJ2-7; a weak D match, TRBD1 (6 bases). The CDR3 sequence is 11 residues long. V gave up 2 bases and J gave up 12 bases, with 11 bases separating them. Germline V gene lookup returns CDR1 SNHLY and CDR2 FYNNEI. DNA of the CDR3: TGTGCCAGCAGTGAAAGCGGACAGTGGTACTTC. Residues: CASSESGQWYF.

The gene calls are TRBV7-2 and TRBJ2-1; D possibly corresponds to TRBD2 (6 bases). The CDR3 loop spans 15 amino acids. Looked up from germline, CDR1 is SGHTA and CDR2 is FQGNSA. The germline V and J ends were trimmed by 2 bases and 7 bases, with 15 bases remaining between them. The CDR3 sequence: CASSLTGDLKNEQFF. CDR3 DNA sequence: TGTGCCAGCAGCTTAACGGGGGACTTAAAAAATGAGCAGTTCTTC.

This clone was seen a single time. This sequence joins TRBV9 and TRBJ1-1; D is undetermined. Trimming left V 4 bases short and J 3 bases short, with 10 bases between. Per the germline V gene, CDR1 is SGDLS and CDR2 is YYNGEE. CDR3 length equals 13 residues. CDR3 DNA sequence: TGTGCCAGCAGCTTCGGGGTGGACACTGAAGCTTTCTTT. Encoded protein: CASSFGVDTEAFF.

This chain joins TRBV19 and TRBJ2-2, with 10 bases aligning to TRBD2. Germline V gene lookup returns CDR1 LNHDA and CDR2 SQIVND (reference sequence). V shed 6 bases and J 5 bases; nucleotides not matched to a gene: 12. This CDR3 region has 17 residues. The CDR3 nucleotides read TGTGCCAGTAGAGACCTAGCGGGAGTAGTGGTGACCGGGGAGCTGTTTTTT. Amino acids: CASRDLAGVVVTGELFF.

The chain uses TRBV18 and TRBJ2-5, with TRBD2 identical over 12 bases. This CDR3 is 17 amino acids long. With 3 bases clipped from V and 2 bases from J, the junction kept 7 bases outside the gene matches. Germline V CDR1 and CDR2: KGHSH, LQKENI. CDR3 sequence (DNA): TGTGCCAGCTCACCCAAAGGACTAGCGGGACTACAAGAGACCCAGTACTTC. It yields the protein CASSPKGLAGLQETQYF.

The chain combines TRBV12-3 or TRBV12-4 with TRBJ1-1; D unclear. V dropped 2 bases and J dropped 2 bases, with 6 bases sitting between them. The length of the CDR3 is 13 residues. The CDR3 DNA sequence: TGTGCCAGCAGTTTACGAGGAAACACTGAAGCTTTCTTT. Amino acids: CASSLRGNTEAFF.

The chain employs TRBV2 and TRBJ2-2; perhaps TRBD1 as D (5 bases). The germline V gene encodes CDR1 SNHLY and CDR2 FYNNEI. This CDR3 has 14 amino acids. V was cut by 5 bases and J by 0 bases, with 7 bases left in between. CDR3 nucleotide sequence: TGTGCCAGCAGTAGCAGGGCGAACACCGGGGAGCTGTTTTTT. This translates into CASSSRANTGELFF.

The genes are TRBV27 and TRBJ2-7, with 10 bases identical to TRBD1. The V segment lost 6 bases and the J segment 4 bases; nucleotides outside the gene matches: 9. This CDR3 is built from 15 residues. Germline CDR1 and CDR2: MNHEY and SMNVEV (reference sequence). The CDR3 spells CASSYRGTGVYEQYF. The CDR3 bases are TGTGCCAGCAGCTACCGCGGGACAGGGGTATACGAGCAGTACTTC.